The next 23 T cell receptor beta chains were all read from a single sample in a study of blood T cell repertoires in COVID-19. Sequencing used immunoSEQ multiplex PCR; TCRdb keeps in-frame clones, though not all of them. The repertoire consists of approximately 92,000 clones, with over 80% occurring once and the leading ten covering roughly 1.9%. Sequenced: peripheral blood. The origin of the receptors is a man between 65 and 85 years old with active or convalescent COVID-19.

The chain recombines TRBV27 with TRBJ2-4; tentative D call: TRBD1 (6 bases). CDR3 length: 20 residues. V shed 2 bases and J shed 0 bases, with 23 bases lying between them. CDR1 and CDR2 (germline): MNHEY, SMNVEV (reference sequence). The CDR3 DNA follows: TGTGCCAGCAGTTTACGGGCTCCGACAGGTTATGATCTAGCCAAAAACATTCAGTACTTC. This encodes CASSLRAPTGYDLAKNIQYF.

In DNA form, the CDR3 reads TGTGCCAGTAGTTCGACAGGGGAGCTGTGGGACACCGGGGAGCTGTTTTTT. It specifies CASSSTGELWDTGELFF. This chain joins TRBV19 and TRBJ2-2; 8 bases are shared with TRBD1. Germline-derived CDR1 and CDR2 are LNHDA and SQIVND (reference sequence). This CDR3 is built from 17 residues. V dropped 5 bases and J dropped 3; count of bases not matched to a gene: 11.

J is TRBJ1-2 and V is TRBV10-2; weak D call: TRBD1 (6 bases). V was clipped by 6 bases and J by 0 bases, with 11 bases between them. Germline CDR1 and CDR2: WSHSY and SAAADI. The CDR3 runs 14 residues. The CDR3 DNA sequence: TGCGCCAGCAGGACAGGAGCTACTAACTATGGCTACACCTTC. Its translation: CASRTGATNYGYTF.

V is TRBV2 and J is TRBJ1-1, with D maybe TRBD1 (6 bases). Per germline, CDR1 SNHLY and CDR2 FYNNEI. The germline V and J ends were trimmed by 5 bases and 3 bases, with 13 bases remaining between them. The CDR3 runs to 14 residues. In DNA form, the CDR3 reads TGTGCCAGCAGTAACAGGGTGGTTGACACTGAAGCTTTCTTT. Amino acids: CASSNRVVDTEAFF.

This chain joins TRBV19 and TRBJ2-3; 11 bases map to TRBD2. The CDR3 is 16 amino acids. The V segment lost 5 bases and the J segment 4 bases; nucleotides outside the gene matches: 8. Germline-derived CDR1 and CDR2 are LNHDA and SQIVND (reference sequence). CDR3 loop: CASSGISGGASDTQYF. The CDR3 nucleotides are TGTGCCAGTAGTGGAATTAGCGGGGGGGCTTCAGATACGCAGTATTTT.

The chain links TRBV5-3 to TRBJ2-5, with TRBD1 matching 9 bases. TRBV5-3 is an ORF, with its function uncertain. The CDR3 extends over 14 amino acids. The V segment lost 5 bases and the J segment 3 bases; nucleotides outside the gene matches: 5. The CDR3 sequence: CARSTQGAEETQYF. DNA of the CDR3: TGTGCCAGAAGTACACAGGGGGCTGAAGAGACCCAGTACTTC.

This chain links TRBV18 with TRBJ2-5, with D unresolved. Trimming cost V 6 bases and J 5 bases, with 13 bases left between them. CDR3 size: 13 residues. Germline assignment: CDR1 KGHSH and CDR2 LQKENI. CDR3: CASSRSVAETQYF. The CDR3 DNA reads TGTGCCAGCTCCCGTTCGGTCGCGGAGACCCAGTACTTC.

This sequence joins TRBV11-2 and TRBJ2-5; 9 bases are shared with TRBD1. This CDR3 spans 15 amino acids. CDR1 and CDR2 from the germline V gene are SGHAT and FQNNGV. Trimming removed 4 bases from V and 1 base from J; junction bases left unmatched: 4. In DNA form, the CDR3 reads TGTGCCAGCAGCTCGGGACAGGGTCCCCAAGAGACCCAGTACTTC. Translation gives CASSSGQGPQETQYF.

This chain connects TRBV6-6 to TRBJ2-7; D is possibly TRBD2 (6 bases). Germline V CDR1 and CDR2: MNHNY, SVGAGI (reference sequence). This CDR3 contains 13 residues. V was clipped by 0 bases and J by 3 bases, with 6 bases between them. CDR3 amino acids: CASSYSAGYEQYF. CDR3 coding DNA: TGTGCCAGCAGTTACTCAGCGGGCTACGAGCAGTACTTC.

J is TRBJ2-1 and V is TRBV2, with 8 nucleotides matching TRBD2. The J segment lost 4 bases and the V segment lost 3 bases, leaving 5 bases of the junction unmatched. This CDR3 contains 15 residues. Germline CDR1 reads SNHLY; CDR2 reads FYNNEI. This chain's CDR3 is CASSERGAGYNEQFF. The CDR3 DNA reads TGTGCCAGCAGTGAGCGGGGGGCCGGGTACAATGAGCAGTTCTTC.

This chain's CDR3 is CASSFGREAFF. The CDR3 coding sequence is TGTGCCAGCAGTTTTGGGAGAGAAGCTTTCTTT. The J gene is TRBJ1-1, the V gene TRBV28; D gene unclear. The CDR3 contains 11 residues. V dropped 3 bases and J dropped 8 bases, with 7 bases sitting between them. Looked up from germline, CDR1 is MDHEN and CDR2 is SYDVKM.

In its sample, this clone was seen once. The rearrangement joins TRBV28 to TRBJ1-5; no firm D call. Trimming shortened V by 5 bases and J by 1 base, and 6 bases separated the two germline ends. This CDR3 is built from 13 residues. Germline CDR1 MDHEN, CDR2 SYDVKM. CDR3 bases: TGTGCCAGCAGTGGAGGGAGCAATCAGCCCCAGCATTTT. Its translation: CASSGGSNQPQHF.

V is TRBV7-2 and J is TRBJ1-3; D call uncertain. This CDR3 has 14 residues. Germline assignment: CDR1 SGHTA and CDR2 FQGNSA. V was cut by 6 bases and J by 3 bases, with 12 bases left in between. The CDR3 nucleotides are TGTGCCAGCAGACTCGGCGCGGATGGAAACACCATATATTTT. Translated, it gives CASRLGADGNTIYF. The full variable domain, in which reference TRBV7-2 and TRBJ1-3 provide the parts outside the CDR3, is GAGVSQSPSNKVTEKGKDVELRCDPISGHTALYWYRQSLGQGLEFLIYFQGNSAPDKSGLPSDRFSAERTGGSVSTLTIQRTQQEDSAVYLCASRLGADGNTIYFGEGSWLTVV.

The chain uses TRBV7-9 and TRBJ1-4; TRBD1 matches at 8 bases. Germline V CDR1 and CDR2: SEHNR, FQNEAQ (reference sequence). Unmatched junction bases numbered 7, after V lost 5 bases and J lost 5 bases. CDR3 size: 15 residues. The CDR3 DNA reads TGTGCCAGCAGCGCAACAGGGGGGCAGAATGAAAAACTGTTTTTT. Translating gives CASSATGGQNEKLFF.

The chain has TRBV13 and TRBJ2-3; TRBD2 matches 7 bases. CDR1 and CDR2 (germline): PRHDT, FYEKMQ (reference sequence). The CDR3 loop spans 16 amino acids. V trimming: 2 bases; J trimming: 5 bases; junction bases outside the gene matches: 10. The CDR3 DNA reads TGTGCCAGCAGCTTATCGGAGGAGAAGCGGGGAGATACGCAGTATTTT. It translates to CASSLSEEKRGDTQYF.

In its sample, this clone was seen a few times. The V call is TRBV18, the J call TRBJ1-2; 7 bases line up with TRBD1. The CDR3 length is 15 residues. Per germline, CDR1 KGHSH and CDR2 LQKENI. Unmatched junction bases numbered 8, after V lost 3 bases and J lost 4 bases. Here the CDR3 reads CASSPGDSFFYGYTF. Here the CDR3 DNA reads TGTGCCAGCTCACCTGGGGACAGTTTTTTCTATGGCTACACCTTC.

DNA of the CDR3: TGCGCCAGCAGCCCGGTACGGGACAGGGGGCTAAGGGGCACTGAAGCTTTCTTT. This sequence encodes CASSPVRDRGLRGTEAFF. The gene calls are TRBV5-1 and TRBJ1-1; TRBD1 matches 12 bases. Germline V gives CDR1 SGHRS, CDR2 YFSETQ. The CDR3 is 18 amino acids. Trimming cost V 4 bases and J 4 bases; bases outside gene matches: 14.

The chain uses TRBV29-1 and TRBJ2-7; TRBD1 aligns across 9 bases. Trimming took 7 bases from V and 3 from J; bases not matched to a gene: 7. Germline lookup yields CDR1 SQVTM and CDR2 ANQGSEA. The CDR3 is made up of 13 amino acids. The CDR3 DNA follows: TGCAGCGAGCAGACAGGGGGATTCTACGAGCAGTACTTC. This translates into CSEQTGGFYEQYF.

The genes are TRBV28 and TRBJ1-1, with D perhaps matching TRBD1 (5 bases). This CDR3 is built from 15 residues. Trimming removed 7 bases at V and 3 bases at J, with 18 bases between. Germline CDR1 MDHEN, CDR2 SYDVKM. The CDR3 DNA reads as TGTGCCAGCACGACGCCCGGGGGACCTCACACTGAAGCTTTCTTT. This gives the protein CASTTPGGPHTEAFF.

V and J are TRBV9 and TRBJ2-7, with 10 bases identical to TRBD1. The germline CDR1 and CDR2 sequences are SGDLS and YYNGEE. The CDR3 has 15 amino acids. After removal of 4 bases from V and 7 bases from J, the junction contained 11 bases not matched to a gene. As DNA, the CDR3 is TGTGCCAGCAGCCCTAACGACAGGGGGCCGGGTGAGCAGTACTTC. Amino acid sequence: CASSPNDRGPGEQYF.

The V gene is TRBV28, the J gene TRBJ1-2; weak D call: TRBD1 (6 bases). This CDR3 spans 12 amino acids. Trimming took 10 bases from V and 5 from J, leaving 14 bases between them. Germline V CDR1 and CDR2: MDHEN, SYDVKM. In nucleotides, the CDR3 is TGTGCCACGGGGCAGGGGCGGTATGGCTACACCTTC. Protein product: CATGQGRYGYTF.

On this clone: The identical CDR3 is also encoded by other nucleotide sequences in the sample. The chain links TRBV18 to TRBJ1-2; D may be TRBD1 (5 bases). The germline V gene has CDR1 KGHSH and CDR2 LQKENI. The CDR3 runs to 13 residues. The V and J ends lost 0 bases and 6 bases respectively, with 8 bases between them. CDR3 DNA sequence: TGTGCCAGCTCACCACCGGGGGGGAATGGCTACACCTTC. It yields the protein CASSPPGGNGYTF.

The chain recombines TRBV13 with TRBJ2-2; 10 positions agree with TRBD2. Germline CDR1 is PRHDT and CDR2 is FYEKMQ (reference sequence). The J segment lost 8 bases and the V segment lost 4 bases, leaving 10 bases of the junction unmatched. The CDR3 loop spans 16 amino acids. CDR3 coding DNA: TGTGCCAGCAGCTCGCGAGCGGGGGGGCCTGGAGGGGAGCTGTTTTTT. It yields the protein CASSSRAGGPGGELFF.